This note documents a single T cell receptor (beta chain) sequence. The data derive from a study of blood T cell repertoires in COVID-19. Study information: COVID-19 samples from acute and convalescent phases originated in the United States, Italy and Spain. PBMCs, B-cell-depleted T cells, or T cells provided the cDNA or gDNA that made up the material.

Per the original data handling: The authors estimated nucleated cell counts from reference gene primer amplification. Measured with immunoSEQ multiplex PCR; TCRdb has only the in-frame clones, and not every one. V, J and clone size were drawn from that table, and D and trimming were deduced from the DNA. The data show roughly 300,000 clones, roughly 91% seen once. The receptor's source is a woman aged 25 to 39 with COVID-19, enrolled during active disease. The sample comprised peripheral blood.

The CDR3 nucleotides are TGTGCCAGCAGCTTTTCAGATCAGCCCCAGCATTTT. It encodes CASSFSDQPQHF. The V and J genes are TRBV5-8 and TRBJ1-5; D unresolved. The CDR3 covers 12 residues. Deletions cut 2 bases from V and 5 bases from J, with 5 bases between. Germline lookup yields CDR1 SGHTS and CDR2 YDEGEE.